Each of the 21 T cell receptor beta chains below was sequenced from the same sample in a study of blood T cell repertoires in COVID-19. TCRdb keeps only in-frame clones here, not all; method: immunoSEQ multiplex PCR. The profile covers 250,000 to 350,000 clones, with around 85% appearing a single time and 0.7% to 0.9% taken by the ten largest. The sample was peripheral blood. These receptors all come from a human donor with COVID-19, enrolled during active disease. The donor label of this sample is uncertain.

V and J are TRBV4-3 and TRBJ2-1, with a weak D call TRBD2 (6 bases). The CDR3 spans 15 residues. The V gene's germline CDR1 is LGHNA and CDR2 YSLEER. Trimming stripped 1 base from V and 1 base from J, with 8 bases between. The CDR3 protein is CASSQARGSYNEQFF. The CDR3 DNA sequence: TGCGCCAGCAGCCAAGCGCGGGGTTCCTACAATGAGCAGTTCTTC.

This sequence joins TRBV3-1 (or the pseudogene TRBV3-2) and TRBJ2-1; maybe TRBD2 (6 bases). Trimming stripped 0 bases from V and 4 bases from J, with 10 bases between. This CDR3 region has 15 residues. Germline CDR1 reads LGHDT; CDR2 reads YNNKEL (reference sequence). The CDR3 loop reads CASSQELAVYNEQFF. DNA for the CDR3: TGTGCCAGCAGCCAAGAACTAGCAGTGTACAATGAGCAGTTCTTC.

The chain has TRBV30 and TRBJ2-1; D is perhaps TRBD2 (6 bases). Trimming removed 4 bases from V and 3 bases from J, with 13 bases in between. This CDR3 spans 14 amino acids. Germline V lookup: CDR1 GTSNPN, CDR2 SVGIG (reference sequence). The CDR3 protein is CAWTLEGFYNEQFF. Written as DNA, the CDR3 is TGTGCCTGGACTTTGGAGGGGTTCTACAATGAGCAGTTCTTC.

V gene TRBV10-1 combines with J gene TRBJ2-6; TRBD1 agrees at 8 bases. Germline CDR1 and CDR2: WNHNN and SYGVQD (reference sequence). The trim removed 0 bases at V and 2 bases at J, leaving 0 bases unmatched. The CDR3 runs 16 residues. CDR3 coding DNA: TGCGCCAGCAGTGAGTCCAGGGGGCCTGGGGCCAACGTCCTGACTTTC. Its translation is CASSESRGPGANVLTF.

The chain has TRBV5-1 and TRBJ1-2; D is possibly TRBD1 (5 bases). The CDR3 is 13 residues long. Germline-derived CDR1 and CDR2 are SGHRS and YFSETQ. The V gene lost 0 bases and the J gene lost 8 bases, with 11 bases spanning the gap. CDR3: CASSLGQYPGYTF. In nucleotides, the CDR3 is TGCGCCAGCAGCTTGGGACAGTATCCCGGCTACACCTTC.

The rearrangement joins TRBV28 to TRBJ2-7; no clear D. Trimming took off 2 bases at V and 4 bases at J, with 9 bases between the two ends. The germline V gene encodes CDR1 MDHEN and CDR2 SYDVKM. The CDR3 is made up of 13 amino acids. CDR3 coding DNA: TGTGCCAGCAGTTTACCGACTGAGTACGAGCAGTACTTC. Residues: CASSLPTEYEQYF.

This clone was recorded once. The CDR3 DNA follows: TGTGCCAGTAGTCCCGGGACAGGGGACGTCTATGGCTACACCTTC. Its translation: CASSPGTGDVYGYTF. This rearrangement joins TRBV19 to TRBJ1-2, with TRBD1 identical over 10 bases. This CDR3 has 15 residues. In germline, CDR1 is LNHDA, CDR2 SQIVND (reference sequence). V gave up 5 bases and J gave up 4 bases; unmatched junction bases: 7.

J is TRBJ1-4 and V is TRBV21-1. TRBV21-1 is a pseudogene locus. The CDR3 is 12 residues long. The CDR3 DNA sequence: TGTGCCAGCAGCGCACCTAACCAGAGGTTAGGTTTT. Translation: CASSAPNQRLGF.

This clone was seen a single time. This rearrangement joins TRBV28 to TRBJ1-3; the D gene is possibly TRBD1 (6 bases). Per germline, CDR1 MDHEN and CDR2 SYDVKM. The CDR3 covers 16 residues. V was cut by 5 bases and J by 0 bases, with 14 bases left in between. The CDR3 DNA sequence: TGTGCCAGCAGTCTCAACGGACAGACCTCTGGAAACACCATATATTTT. Translating it yields CASSLNGQTSGNTIYF.

V gene TRBV3-1 (or the pseudogene TRBV3-2) combines with J gene TRBJ2-7, with 8 bases lining up with TRBD1. Germline V gene data show CDR1 as LGHDT and CDR2 as YNNKEL (reference sequence). There are 14 residues in the CDR3. The V and J ends lost 5 bases and 6 bases, in that order; junction bases with no gene match: 9. This chain's CDR3 is CASSFAGQVFEQYF. The CDR3 region has the DNA TGTGCCAGCAGCTTCGCGGGACAGGTTTTCGAGCAGTACTTC.

V and J are TRBV5-4 and TRBJ1-1; D gene unclear. Germline CDR1 reads SGHNT; CDR2 reads YYREEE (reference sequence). The CDR3 extends over 15 amino acids. The V end lost 5 bases, the J end lost 0 bases, and 14 bases lay between the germline ends. In DNA, the CDR3 is TGTGCCAGCAGTTCTGCGGGTTACATGAACACTGAAGCTTTCTTT. The encoded protein is CASSSAGYMNTEAFF.

The genes are TRBV28 and TRBJ2-1, with 12 bases identical to TRBD2. Germline CDR1 and CDR2: MDHEN and SYDVKM. V dropped 2 bases and J dropped 10; count of bases not matched to a gene: 12. This CDR3 region has 17 residues. The chain's CDR3 is CASSLQLAGGPPREQFF. The CDR3 DNA is TGTGCCAGCAGTTTACAACTAGCGGGAGGCCCCCCCCGGGAGCAGTTCTTC.

The rearrangement uses TRBV5-4 and TRBJ2-7, with D perhaps matching TRBD2 (6 bases). The CDR3 extends over 15 amino acids. Germline CDR1 and CDR2: SGHNT and YYREEE (reference sequence). The germline V and J ends were trimmed by 0 bases and 3 bases, with 13 bases remaining between them. CDR3 in amino acids: CASSLASGPIYEQYF. The CDR3 DNA follows: TGTGCCAGCAGCTTGGCCAGCGGGCCTATCTACGAGCAGTACTTC.

The chain recombines TRBV18 with TRBJ1-2, with D possibly TRBD1 on 5 matching bases. Germline lookup yields CDR1 KGHSH and CDR2 LQKENI. Trimming removed 2 bases from V and 4 bases from J, with 14 bases in between. There are 15 residues in the CDR3. CDR3 amino acids: CASSPGGSGGYGYTF. For the CDR3, the DNA is TGTGCCAGCTCACCAGGGGGTTCGGGAGGCTATGGCTACACCTTC.

This chain joins TRBV6-4 and TRBJ1-2; no reliable D call. The CDR3 loop spans 16 amino acids. Trimming took off 6 bases at V and 8 bases at J, with 25 bases between the two ends. The germline CDR1 and CDR2 sequences are MRHNA and SNTAGT. CDR3 coding DNA: TGTGCCAGCAGCCCGAGGGAAGGGCACCCCACCTCAGGCTACACCTTC. Translating it yields CASSPREGHPTSGYTF.

The J gene is TRBJ2-2, the V gene TRBV5-1, with 8 bases that match TRBD2. Germline V lookup: CDR1 SGHRS, CDR2 YFSETQ. V was clipped by 6 bases and J by 4 bases; unmatched bases: 5. The CDR3 spans 14 residues. CDR3 protein: CASNREGGTGELFF. CDR3 DNA: TGCGCCAGCAATCGGGAGGGCGGCACCGGGGAGCTGTTTTTT.

This rearrangement joins TRBV28 to TRBJ1-2; tentatively, D is TRBD1 (6 bases). The V gene's germline CDR1 is MDHEN and CDR2 SYDVKM. CDR3 length equals 14 residues. Deletions cut 3 bases from V and 4 bases from J, with 12 bases between. Written as DNA, the CDR3 is TGTGCCAGCAGTTTGTGGGGGCCGGTCTATGGCTACACCTTC. Translating it yields CASSLWGPVYGYTF.

The chain combines TRBV6-2 or TRBV6-3 with TRBJ2-1, with a weak D call TRBD2 (5 bases). Germline V CDR1 and CDR2: MNHEY, SVGEGT. Trimming stripped 2 bases from V and 1 base from J, with 12 bases between. The CDR3 is 16 residues long. The CDR3 region has the DNA TGTGCCAGCAGTTACCTTACCCGGGGATCCTACAATGAGCAGTTCTTC. Residues: CASSYLTRGSYNEQFF.

The V call is TRBV28, the J call TRBJ1-5, with TRBD1 as a possible D gene (5 bases). V dropped 2 bases and J dropped 0 bases, with 11 bases sitting between them. CDR1 MDHEN and CDR2 SYDVKM come from the germline V gene. The CDR3 has 16 residues. CDR3 bases: TGTGCCAGCAGTTTAGGAAGGGGCGGTAGCAATCAGCCCCAGCATTTT. It encodes CASSLGRGGSNQPQHF.

This clone was seen once. The V and J genes are TRBV2 and TRBJ2-1; D may be TRBD2 (6 bases). This CDR3 comprises 13 residues. The germline CDR1 and CDR2 sequences are SNHLY and FYNNEI. V was trimmed by 7 bases and J by 11 bases, leaving 18 bases between them. This CDR3 reads CASIIFVEGKQFF. The CDR3 bases are TGTGCCAGCATTATCTTTGTGGAGGGCAAGCAGTTCTTC.

Regarding this clone: At one boundary the junction diverges from the germline segment, which might be a read error. The chain uses TRBV7-9 and TRBJ2-7; tentative D call: TRBD2 (5 bases). Germline V gives CDR1 SEHNR, CDR2 FQNEAQ (reference sequence). The CDR3 loop spans 13 amino acids. CDR3 sequence reads: CASSLDSYEQFNF. CDR3 nucleotides: TGTGCCAGCAGCTTGGACTCCTACGAGCAGTTCAACTTC.